This T cell receptor beta chain appears in the sequencing data of a study of blood T cell repertoires in COVID-19. As for the study in general: From T cells, B-cell-depleted T cells, or PBMCs came the material, which was cDNA or gDNA.

The repertoire was sequenced with immunoSEQ multiplex PCR; TCRdb's copy has only in-frame clones and lacks some. The table records about 42,000 clones, 85% of them present only once. CDR1 is WSHSY, CDR2 SAAADI, per germline. The CDR3 length is 14 residues. Deletions cut 6 bases from V and 4 bases from J, with 13 bases between. The sample was peripheral blood. This TCR was sampled from a man aged 45-65 years with active COVID-19. This chain connects TRBV10-2 to TRBJ1-5; D is undetermined. The CDR3, as DNA: TGCGCCAGCAGAAATCGGGGAACGAATCAGCCCCAGCATTTT. This sequence encodes CASRNRGTNQPQHF.